Listed below are T cell receptor beta chains from one sample, sequenced in a study of CD8 T cells in Susac syndrome. One entry per CDR3 protein results from TCRdb running MiXCR on the immunoSEQ multiplex PCR reads. This sample yields 330,000 or so distinct CDR3 sequences, of which 89% are seen a single time; approximately 0.18% belongs to the top ten. Sequencing was carried out using CD8+ T cells from PBMCs. The receptors shown here come from a human donor with multiple sclerosis. Both conserved end residues are part of each CDR3. D genes are given only for firm matches. Clone size is not always given. Where it is, it says once, few, many or a class for expanded clones.

DNA	CDR3	size	J	D	V	length
TGTGCCAGCAGCCTAAGGGCCAAAAGCGTAAACTATGGCTACACCTTC	CASSLRAKSVNYGYTF	-	TRBJ1-2	-	TRBV7-8	16
TGTGCCACCAGTGATTTTGAGGCTAGCGGGGATGATACGCAGTATTTT	CATSDFEASGDDTQYF	-	TRBJ2-3	TRBD2	TRBV24-1	16
TGTGCCAGCAGCTTGTTGATGGCGCGGAATAACTATGGCTACACCTTC	CASSLLMARNNYGYTF	-	TRBJ1-2	-	TRBV5-4	16
TGTGCCAGCAGTTACAGGGACAGGGGGCACGAGCAGTACTTC	CASSYRDRGHEQYF	-	TRBJ2-7	TRBD1	TRBV6-6	14
TGCGCCAGCAGCCAAGGCCCGGGCGGGCTGATCTCCTACGAGCAGTACTTC	CASSQGPGGLISYEQYF	-	TRBJ2-7	-	TRBV4-1	17
TGTGCCAGCGCCACAGGGGGCACTGGGGCCAACGTCCTGACTTTC	CASATGGTGANVLTF	-	TRBJ2-6	TRBD1	TRBV6-1	15
TGCAGTGCTAGAGATGGAGCACTAGCGGGACCCAGGCAGTTCTTC	CSARDGALAGPRQFF	once	TRBJ2-1	TRBD2	TRBV20-1	15
TGCGCCAGCAGCCCGTCAACGGCTATCTACAATGAGCAGTTCTTC	CASSPSTAIYNEQFF	-	TRBJ2-1	-	TRBV4-3	15
TGTGCCTTCCCACAGGAATTTAACTATGGCTACACCTTC	CAFPQEFNYGYTF	-	TRBJ1-2	-	TRBV30	13
TGCAGTGCTAGAGATCTGGGACAGGGCTATGGCTACACCTTC	CSARDLGQGYGYTF	-	TRBJ1-2	TRBD1	TRBV20-1	14
TGTGCCAGCAGCCTCGGACTAGCGGGAGTCAACGAGCAGTACTTC	CASSLGLAGVNEQYF	-	TRBJ2-7	TRBD2	TRBV7-3	15